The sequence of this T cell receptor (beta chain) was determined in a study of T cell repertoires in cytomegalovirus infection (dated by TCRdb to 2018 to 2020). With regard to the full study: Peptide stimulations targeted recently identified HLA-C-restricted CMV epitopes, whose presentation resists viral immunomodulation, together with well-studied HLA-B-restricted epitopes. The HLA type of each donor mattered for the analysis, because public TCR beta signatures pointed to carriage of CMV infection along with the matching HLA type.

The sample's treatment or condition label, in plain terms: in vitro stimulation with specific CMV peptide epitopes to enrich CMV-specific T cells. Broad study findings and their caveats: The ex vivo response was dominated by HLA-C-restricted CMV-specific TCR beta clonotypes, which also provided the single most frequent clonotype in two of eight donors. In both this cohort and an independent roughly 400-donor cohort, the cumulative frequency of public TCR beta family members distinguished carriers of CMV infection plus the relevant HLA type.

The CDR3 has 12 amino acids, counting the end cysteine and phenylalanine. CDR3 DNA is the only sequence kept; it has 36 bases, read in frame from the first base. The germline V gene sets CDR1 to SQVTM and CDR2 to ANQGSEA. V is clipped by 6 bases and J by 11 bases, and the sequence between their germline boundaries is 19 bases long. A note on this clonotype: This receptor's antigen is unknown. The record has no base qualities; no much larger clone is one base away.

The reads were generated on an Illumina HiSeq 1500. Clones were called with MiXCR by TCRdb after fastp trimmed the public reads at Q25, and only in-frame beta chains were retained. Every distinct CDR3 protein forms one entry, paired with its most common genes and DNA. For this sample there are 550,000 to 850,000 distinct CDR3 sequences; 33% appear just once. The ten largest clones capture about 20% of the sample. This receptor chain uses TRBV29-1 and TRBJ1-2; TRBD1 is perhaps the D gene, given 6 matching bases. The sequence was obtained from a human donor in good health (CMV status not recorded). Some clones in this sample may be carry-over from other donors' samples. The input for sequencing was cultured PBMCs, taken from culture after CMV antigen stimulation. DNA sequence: TGCAGCGTGGGGGGCAGCACAAGGCCTTACACCTTC. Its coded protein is CSVGGSTRPYTF.